The 14 T cell receptor beta chains given below trace back to one sample, sequenced in a study of T cell responses to AZD1222 COVID-19 vaccine (dated by TCRdb to about 2021). The time point label, read with the paper, signifies: baseline before first vaccination. The method behind the library was the immunoSEQ multiplex PCR assay. The table comes from immuneACCESS by way of TCRdb, which keeps in-frame sequences with V and J called. Part of the clones is missing from these tables; in studies checked, under half for an unresolved V gene and the rest for unknown reasons. This sample has roughly 97,000 clones in its table, and approximately 91% of those were observed once. The top ten hold 2.5% to 3.5% of the sample. Source: peripheral blood, taken on day 0 of AZD1222 vaccination. The receptors were gathered from an adult in good health.

Points on this clone: Other DNA sequences of this sample code for an identical CDR3. The chain links TRBV19 to TRBJ1-5; no definite D call. The germline gives CDR1 LNHDA, CDR2 SQIVND (reference sequence). The CDR3 has 14 residues. Deletions cut 3 bases from V and 0 bases from J, with 6 bases between. The CDR3 bases are TGTGCCAGTAGTATCCGGGGTAGCAATCAGCCCCAGCATTTT. Translated, it gives CASSIRGSNQPQHF.

CDR3 amino acids: CASSDDGPYEQYF. As DNA, the CDR3 is TGTGCCAGCAGCGACGACGGCCCCTACGAGCAGTACTTC. This chain connects TRBV5-4 to TRBJ2-7, with D hard to call. CDR1 is SGHNT, CDR2 YYREEE, per germline (reference sequence). CDR3 length equals 13 residues. V lost 4 bases to trimming and J lost 2 bases, with 10 bases between them.

The chain joins TRBV25-1 to TRBJ1-4, with 8 bases that match TRBD1. In germline, CDR1 is MGHDK, CDR2 SYGVNS. After removal of 1 base from V and 2 bases from J, the junction contained 0 bases not matched to a gene. The CDR3 length is 15 residues. DNA for the CDR3: TGTGCCAGCAGTGAATGGACAGGGACTAATGAAAAACTGTTTTTT. Its protein is CASSEWTGTNEKLFF.

CDR3 nucleotide sequence: TGCGCCAGCAGCCTCGGGACGGCTCTAGGAAACACCATATATTTT. Its translation is CASSLGTALGNTIYF. The chain uses TRBV4-3 and TRBJ1-3, with D perhaps TRBD1 (5 bases). This CDR3 contains 15 residues. The V end lost 4 bases, the J end lost 4 bases, and 14 bases lay between the germline ends. Germline CDR1 is LGHNA and CDR2 is YSLEER.

The rearrangement uses TRBV4-3 and TRBJ2-1; 10 bases line up with TRBD2. The V and J ends lost 1 base and 6 bases, in that order; junction bases with no gene match: 15. Germline V gene lookup returns CDR1 LGHNA and CDR2 YSLEER. This CDR3 is built from 19 residues. The CDR3 DNA sequence: TGCGCCAGCAGCCAAGGCAGCGGGGGGGACTTATTGGCGAGCAATGAGCAGTTCTTC. It encodes CASSQGSGGDLLASNEQFF.

This clone was recorded only once. This chain connects TRBV18 to TRBJ1-3, with D tentatively TRBD1 (6 bases). V was clipped by 1 base and J by 2 bases, with 15 bases between them. Germline V gives CDR1 KGHSH, CDR2 LQKENI. The CDR3 is made up of 17 amino acids. In DNA, the CDR3 is TGTGCCAGCTCACCACTGGGGGCAGGGGCGCCTGGAAACACCATATATTTT. Translation gives CASSPLGAGAPGNTIYF.

The rearrangement links TRBV30 to TRBJ2-1, with D uncertain. CDR3 size: 11 residues. V was cut by 4 bases and J by 5 bases, with 6 bases left in between. The germline V gene encodes CDR1 GTSNPN and CDR2 SVGIG (reference sequence). The CDR3 DNA reads TGTGCCTGGAATGTCGACAATGAGCAGTTCTTC. It codes for CAWNVDNEQFF. Full variable domain (missing parts from reference TRBV30 and TRBJ2-1): SQTIHQWPATLVQPVGSPLSLECTVEGTSNPNLYWYRQAAGRGLQLLFYSVGIGQISSEVPQNLSASRPQDRQFILSSKKLLLSDSGFYLCAWNVDNEQFFGPGTRLTVL.

The chain recombines TRBV18 with TRBJ2-7, with D perhaps assigned TRBD1 or TRBD2 (6 bases each). Trimming took 3 bases from V and 3 from J, leaving 9 bases between them. CDR1 KGHSH and CDR2 LQKENI come from the germline V gene. The CDR3 totals 13 residues. As DNA, the CDR3 is TGTGCCAGCTCACCGGGGGGCTACTACGAGCAGTACTTC. Translated: CASSPGGYYEQYF.

The rearrangement joins TRBV5-3 to TRBJ1-4, with D hard to call. TRBV5-3 is reported as an ORF; its role is uncertain. Trimming cost V 4 bases and J 3 bases, with 19 bases left between them. The length of the CDR3 is 17 residues. As DNA, the CDR3 is TGTGCCAGAAGCGATAAGCGCGAGAGGGAACCTAATGAAAAACTGTTTTTT. Translation: CARSDKREREPNEKLFF.

In regard to this clone: This sample also contains other DNA sequences that code for the same CDR3. The chain couples TRBV15 to TRBJ1-5, with D hard to call. V dropped 5 bases and J dropped 7 bases, with 18 bases sitting between them. The CDR3 is 15 residues long. Germline V gene sequence: CDR1 LNHNV, CDR2 YYDKDF (reference sequence). CDR3 sequence (DNA): TGTGCCACCAGCCGAACAACGACAAACTACCAGCCCCAGCATTTT. Amino acids: CATSRTTTNYQPQHF.

This chain uses TRBV7-6 with TRBJ1-1; D is unclear. The germline V gene has CDR1 SGHVS and CDR2 FNYEAQ. Trimming took off 1 base at V and 0 bases at J, with 9 bases between the two ends. The CDR3 is 15 amino acids. Here the CDR3 DNA reads TGTGCCAGCAGCTTAGTTGAAGGAATGAACACTGAAGCTTTCTTT. It encodes CASSLVEGMNTEAFF.

This clone was observed a handful of times. V is TRBV5-4 and J is TRBJ1-2; D uncertain. The germline CDR1 and CDR2 sequences are SGHNT and YYREEE (reference sequence). V was pared by 4 bases and J by 4 bases, with 11 bases between. CDR3 size: 13 residues. Here the CDR3 reads CASSTEDLYGYTF. The CDR3 nucleotides read TGTGCCAGCAGCACCGAGGACCTCTATGGCTACACCTTC.

In this sample, this clone turned up once. The chain links TRBV30 to TRBJ1-2, with D perhaps matching TRBD1 (6 bases). With 5 bases removed from V and 7 bases from J, the gap between germline ends came to 20 bases. The CDR3 totals 14 residues. Germline V gene data show CDR1 as GTSNPN and CDR2 as SVGIG (reference sequence). The CDR3 here is CAWLQDGGLGGYTF. The DNA for the CDR3 is TGTGCCTGGCTCCAGGACGGGGGGCTCGGTGGCTACACCTTC.

This clone has just one count. The chain carries TRBV6-5 and TRBJ1-2; D possibly corresponds to TRBD1 (6 bases). The CDR3 spans 13 residues. Germline V gene lookup returns CDR1 MNHEY and CDR2 SVGAGI. Between the trimmed V and J ends, which lost 7 bases and 0 bases, there was a span of 9 bases. CDR3 region: CASMTGSNYGYTF. The CDR3 DNA reads as TGTGCCAGCATGACAGGTTCTAACTATGGCTACACCTTC.